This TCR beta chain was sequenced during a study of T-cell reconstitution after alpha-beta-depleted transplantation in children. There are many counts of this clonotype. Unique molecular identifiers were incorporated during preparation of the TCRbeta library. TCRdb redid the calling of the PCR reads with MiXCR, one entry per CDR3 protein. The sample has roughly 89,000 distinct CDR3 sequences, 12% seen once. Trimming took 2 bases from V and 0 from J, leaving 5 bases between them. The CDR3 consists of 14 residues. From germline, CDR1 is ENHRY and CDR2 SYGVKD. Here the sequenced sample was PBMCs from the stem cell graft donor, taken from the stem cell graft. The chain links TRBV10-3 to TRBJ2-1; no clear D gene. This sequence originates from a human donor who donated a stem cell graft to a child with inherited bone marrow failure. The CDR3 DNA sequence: TGTGCCATCAGTGAGGGAGACTCCTACAATGAGCAGTTCTTC. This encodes CAISEGDSYNEQFF.